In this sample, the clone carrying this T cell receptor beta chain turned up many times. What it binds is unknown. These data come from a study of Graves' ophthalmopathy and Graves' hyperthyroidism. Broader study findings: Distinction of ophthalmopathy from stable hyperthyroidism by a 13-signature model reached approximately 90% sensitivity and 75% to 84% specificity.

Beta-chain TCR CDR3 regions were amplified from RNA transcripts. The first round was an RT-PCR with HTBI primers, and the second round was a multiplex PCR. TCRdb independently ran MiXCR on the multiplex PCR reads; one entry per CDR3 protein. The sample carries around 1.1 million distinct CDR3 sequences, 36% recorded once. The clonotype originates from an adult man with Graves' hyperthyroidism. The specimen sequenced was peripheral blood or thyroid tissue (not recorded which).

The CDR3 here is CASSFPSWETQYF. As DNA, the CDR3 is TGTGCCAGCAGCTTCCCGTCGTGGGAGACCCAGTACTTC. This chain links TRBV7-2 with TRBJ2-5; D unclear. V shed 3 bases and J shed 5 bases, with 10 bases lying between them. The V gene's germline CDR1 is SGHTA and CDR2 FQGNSA. The CDR3 has 13 amino acids.